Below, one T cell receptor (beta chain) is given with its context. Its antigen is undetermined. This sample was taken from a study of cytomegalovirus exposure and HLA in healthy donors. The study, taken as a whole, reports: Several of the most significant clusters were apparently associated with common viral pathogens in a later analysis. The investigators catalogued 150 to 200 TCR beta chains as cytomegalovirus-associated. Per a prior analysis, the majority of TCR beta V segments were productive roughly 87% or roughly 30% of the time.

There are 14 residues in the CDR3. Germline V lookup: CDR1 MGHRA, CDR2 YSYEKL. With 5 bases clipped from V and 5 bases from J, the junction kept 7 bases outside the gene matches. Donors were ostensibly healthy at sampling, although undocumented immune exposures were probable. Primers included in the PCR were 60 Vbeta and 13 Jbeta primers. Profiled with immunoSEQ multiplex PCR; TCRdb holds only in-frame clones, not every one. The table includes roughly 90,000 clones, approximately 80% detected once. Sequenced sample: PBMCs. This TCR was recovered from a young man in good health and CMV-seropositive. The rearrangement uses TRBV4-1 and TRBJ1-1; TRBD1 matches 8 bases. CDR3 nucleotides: TGCGCCAGCAGCACCGGACAGGGAATAACTGAAGCTTTCTTT. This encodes CASSTGQGITEAFF.